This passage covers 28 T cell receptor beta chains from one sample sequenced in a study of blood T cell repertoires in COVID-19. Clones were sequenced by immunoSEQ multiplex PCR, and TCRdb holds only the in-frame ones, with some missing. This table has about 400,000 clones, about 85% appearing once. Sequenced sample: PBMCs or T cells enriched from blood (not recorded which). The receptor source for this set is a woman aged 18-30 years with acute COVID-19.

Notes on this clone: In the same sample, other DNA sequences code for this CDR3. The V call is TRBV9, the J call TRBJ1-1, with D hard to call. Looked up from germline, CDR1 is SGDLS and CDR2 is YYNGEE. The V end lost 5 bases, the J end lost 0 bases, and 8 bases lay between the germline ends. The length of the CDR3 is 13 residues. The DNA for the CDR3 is TGTGCCAGCAGTCGTACAGTGAACACTGAAGCTTTCTTT. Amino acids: CASSRTVNTEAFF.

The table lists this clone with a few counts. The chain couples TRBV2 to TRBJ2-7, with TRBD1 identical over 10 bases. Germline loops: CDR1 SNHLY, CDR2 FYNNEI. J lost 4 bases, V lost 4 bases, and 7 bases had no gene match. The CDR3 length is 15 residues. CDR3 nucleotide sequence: TGTGCCAGCAGTGCCGACAGGGGGCTTACTTACGAGCAGTACTTC. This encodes CASSADRGLTYEQYF.

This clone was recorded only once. CDR3 loop: CASSVDGGGEKLFF. The CDR3 DNA reads TGTGCCAGCAGCGTAGACGGCGGGGGCGAAAAACTGTTTTTT. This chain connects TRBV9 to TRBJ1-4, with D possibly TRBD1 on 6 matching bases. There are 14 residues in the CDR3. V was cut by 0 bases and J by 8 bases, with 11 bases left in between. Germline lookup yields CDR1 SGDLS and CDR2 YYNGEE. Based on the CDR3 plus reference TRBV9 and TRBJ1-4, the full variable domain is DSGVTQTPKHLITATGQRVTLRCSPRSGDLSVYWYQQSLDQGLQFLIQYYNGEERAKGNILERFSAQQFPDLHSELNLSSLELGDSALYFCASSVDGGGEKLFFGSGTQLSVL.

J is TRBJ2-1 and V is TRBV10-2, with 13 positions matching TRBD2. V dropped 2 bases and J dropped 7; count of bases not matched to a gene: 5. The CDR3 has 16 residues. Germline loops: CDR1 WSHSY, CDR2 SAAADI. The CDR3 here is CASSEGWTSGRNEQFF. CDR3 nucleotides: TGCGCCAGCAGTGAGGGTTGGACTAGCGGGAGAAATGAGCAGTTCTTC.

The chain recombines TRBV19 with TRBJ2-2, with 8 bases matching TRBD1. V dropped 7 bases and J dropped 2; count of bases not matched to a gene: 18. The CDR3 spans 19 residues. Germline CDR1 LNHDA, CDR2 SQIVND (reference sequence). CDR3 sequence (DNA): TGTGCCAGTATGTCCCCAGGGGGCGCCGACGGGCGAAACACCGGGGAGCTGTTTTTT. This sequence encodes CASMSPGGADGRNTGELFF. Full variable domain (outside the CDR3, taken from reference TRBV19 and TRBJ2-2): DGGITQSPKYLFRKEGQNVTLSCEQNLNHDAMYWYRQDPGQGLRLIYYSQIVNDFQKGDIAEGYSVSREKKESFPLTVTSAQKNPTAFYLCASMSPGGADGRNTGELFFGEGSRLTVL.

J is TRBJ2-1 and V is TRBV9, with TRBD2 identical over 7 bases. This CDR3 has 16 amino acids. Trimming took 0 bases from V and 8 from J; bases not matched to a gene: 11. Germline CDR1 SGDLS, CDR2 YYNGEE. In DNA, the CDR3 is TGTGCCAGCAGCGTAGATGGCGGGGGTGCCCTCGATGAGCAGTTCTTC. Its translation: CASSVDGGGALDEQFF.

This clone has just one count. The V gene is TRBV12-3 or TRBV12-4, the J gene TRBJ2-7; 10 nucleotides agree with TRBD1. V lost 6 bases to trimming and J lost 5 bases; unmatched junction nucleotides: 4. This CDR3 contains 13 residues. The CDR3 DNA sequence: TGTGCCAGCAGAACGACAGGGGGCCACGAGCAGTACTTC. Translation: CASRTTGGHEQYF.

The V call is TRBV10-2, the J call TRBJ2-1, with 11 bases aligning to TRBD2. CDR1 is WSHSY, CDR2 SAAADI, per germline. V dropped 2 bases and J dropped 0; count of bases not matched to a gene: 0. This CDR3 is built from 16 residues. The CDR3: CASSETSGGSYNEQFF. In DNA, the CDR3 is TGCGCCAGCAGTGAGACTAGCGGGGGCTCCTACAATGAGCAGTTCTTC.

The CDR3 spells CASSPWTSGLNEQYF. Written as DNA, the CDR3 is TGTGCCAGCAGTCCCTGGACTAGCGGCTTAAACGAGCAGTACTTC. The J gene is TRBJ2-7, the V gene TRBV5-4; 10 bases match TRBD2. The CDR3 runs to 15 residues. V was pared by 5 bases and J by 5 bases, with 10 bases of the junction left unmatched. Germline CDR1 reads SGHNT; CDR2 reads YYREEE (reference sequence).

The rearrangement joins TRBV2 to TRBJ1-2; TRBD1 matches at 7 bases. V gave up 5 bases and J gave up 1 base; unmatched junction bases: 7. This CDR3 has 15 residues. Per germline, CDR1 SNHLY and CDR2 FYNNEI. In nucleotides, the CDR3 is TGTGCCAGCAGTTTTATCAACAGGGGTAACTATGGCTACACCTTC. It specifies CASSFINRGNYGYTF.

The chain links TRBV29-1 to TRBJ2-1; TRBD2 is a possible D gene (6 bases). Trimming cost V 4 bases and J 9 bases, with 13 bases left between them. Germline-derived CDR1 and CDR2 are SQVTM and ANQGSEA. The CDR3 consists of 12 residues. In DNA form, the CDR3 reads TGCAGCGTTGCCAGGTACGGGGGTGAGCAGTTCTTC. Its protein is CSVARYGGEQFF.

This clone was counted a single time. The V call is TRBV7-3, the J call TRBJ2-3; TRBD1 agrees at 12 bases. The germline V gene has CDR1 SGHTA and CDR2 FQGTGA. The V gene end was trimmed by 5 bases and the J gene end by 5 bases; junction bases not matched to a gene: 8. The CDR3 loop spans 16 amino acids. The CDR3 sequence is CASSPRGQGAGDTQYF. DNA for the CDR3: TGTGCCAGCAGCCCGAGGGGACAGGGGGCGGGAGATACGCAGTATTTT.

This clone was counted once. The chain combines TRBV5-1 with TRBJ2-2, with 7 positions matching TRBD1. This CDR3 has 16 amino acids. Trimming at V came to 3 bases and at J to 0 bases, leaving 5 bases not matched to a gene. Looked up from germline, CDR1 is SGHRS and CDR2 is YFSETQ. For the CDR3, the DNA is TGCGCCAGCAGCTCACCTACAGGGGCGAACACCGGGGAGCTGTTTTTT. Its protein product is CASSSPTGANTGELFF.

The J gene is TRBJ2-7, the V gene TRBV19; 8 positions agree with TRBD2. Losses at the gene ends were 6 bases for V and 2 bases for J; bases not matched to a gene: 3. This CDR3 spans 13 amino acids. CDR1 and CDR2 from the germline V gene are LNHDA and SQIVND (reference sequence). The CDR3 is CASSGREAYEQYF. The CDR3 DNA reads TGTGCCAGTAGCGGGAGGGAGGCCTACGAGCAGTACTTC. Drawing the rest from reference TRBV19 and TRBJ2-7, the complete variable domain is DGGITQSPKYLFRKEGQNVTLSCEQNLNHDAMYWYRQDPGQGLRLIYYSQIVNDFQKGDIAEGYSVSREKKESFPLTVTSAQKNPTAFYLCASSGREAYEQYFGPGTRLTVT.

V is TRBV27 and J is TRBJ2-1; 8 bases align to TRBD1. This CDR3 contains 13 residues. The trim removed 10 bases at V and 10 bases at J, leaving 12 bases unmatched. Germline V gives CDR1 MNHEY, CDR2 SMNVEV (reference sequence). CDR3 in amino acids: CATSTGAPDEQFF. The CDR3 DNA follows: TGTGCCACCTCGACAGGGGCCCCTGACGAGCAGTTCTTC.

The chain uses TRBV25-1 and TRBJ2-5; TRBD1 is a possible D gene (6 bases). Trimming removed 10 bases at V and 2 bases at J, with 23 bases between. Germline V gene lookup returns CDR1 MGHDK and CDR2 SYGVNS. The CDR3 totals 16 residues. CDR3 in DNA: TGTGCCACCAAGATCTACAGGGTGAGAGGGCAAGAGACCCAGTACTTC. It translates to CATKIYRVRGQETQYF.

CDR3 sequence: CASTETGGSGNTIYF. The DNA of the CDR3 is TGTGCCAGTACCGAAACAGGGGGCTCTGGAAACACCATATATTTT. The J gene is TRBJ1-3, the V gene TRBV19; 8 bases line up with TRBD1. V was clipped by 7 bases and J by 0 bases; unmatched bases: 5. The length of the CDR3 is 15 residues. Germline CDR1 reads LNHDA; CDR2 reads SQIVND (reference sequence).

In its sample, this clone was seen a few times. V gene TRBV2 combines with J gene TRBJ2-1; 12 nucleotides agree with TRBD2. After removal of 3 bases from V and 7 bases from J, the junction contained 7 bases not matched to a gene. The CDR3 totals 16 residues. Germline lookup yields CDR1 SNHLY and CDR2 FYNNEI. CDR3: CASSDPSGGASNEQFF. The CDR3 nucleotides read TGTGCCAGCAGTGATCCTAGCGGGGGGGCCTCGAATGAGCAGTTCTTC. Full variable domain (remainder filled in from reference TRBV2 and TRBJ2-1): EPEVTQTPSHQVTQMGQEVILRCVPISNHLYFYWYRQILGQKVEFLVSFYNNEISEKSEIFDDQFSVERPDGSNFTLKIRSTKLEDSAMYFCASSDPSGGASNEQFFGPGTRLTVL.

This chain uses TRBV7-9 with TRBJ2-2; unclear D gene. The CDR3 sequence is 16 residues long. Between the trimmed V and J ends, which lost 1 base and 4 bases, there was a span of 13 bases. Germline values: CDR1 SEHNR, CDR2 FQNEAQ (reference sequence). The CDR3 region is CASSLGAGTSTGELFF. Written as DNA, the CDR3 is TGTGCCAGCAGCTTAGGCGCCGGTACTTCCACCGGGGAGCTGTTTTTT.

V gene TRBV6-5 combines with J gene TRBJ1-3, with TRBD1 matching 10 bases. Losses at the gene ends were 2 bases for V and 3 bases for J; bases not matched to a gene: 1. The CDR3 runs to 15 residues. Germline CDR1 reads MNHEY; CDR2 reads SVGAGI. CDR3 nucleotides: TGTGCCAGCAGTTACGGGACAGGGGTTGGAAACACCATATATTTT. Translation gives CASSYGTGVGNTIYF.

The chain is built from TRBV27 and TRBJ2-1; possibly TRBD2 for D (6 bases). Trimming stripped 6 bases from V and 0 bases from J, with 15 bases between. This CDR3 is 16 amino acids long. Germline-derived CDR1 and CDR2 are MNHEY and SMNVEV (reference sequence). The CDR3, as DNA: TGTGCCAGCAGCGCGACGCGGGACCTCTCCTACAATGAGCAGTTCTTC. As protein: CASSATRDLSYNEQFF.

The chain's CDR3 is CASSPGGEGYGYTF. In DNA, the CDR3 is TGTGCCAGCAGCCCCGGGGGGGAGGGTTATGGCTACACCTTC. The genes are TRBV9 and TRBJ1-2; D is possibly TRBD1 (5 bases). Germline CDR1 and CDR2: SGDLS and YYNGEE. The CDR3 runs 14 residues. V was shortened by 4 bases and J by 5 bases, with 15 bases between the two germline ends.

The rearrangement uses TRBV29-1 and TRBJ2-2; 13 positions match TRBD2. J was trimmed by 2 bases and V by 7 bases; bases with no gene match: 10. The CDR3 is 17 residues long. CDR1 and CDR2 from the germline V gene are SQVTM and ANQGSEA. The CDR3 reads CSASRTSGGINTGELFF. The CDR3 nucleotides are TGCAGCGCTTCTCGGACTAGCGGGGGAATCAACACCGGGGAGCTGTTTTTT.

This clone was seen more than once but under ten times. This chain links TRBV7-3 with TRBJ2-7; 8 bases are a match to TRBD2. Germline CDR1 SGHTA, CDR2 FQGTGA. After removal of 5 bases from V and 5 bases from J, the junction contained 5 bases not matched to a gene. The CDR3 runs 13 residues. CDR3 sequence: CASSQGLGNEQYF. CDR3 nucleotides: TGTGCCAGCAGCCAGGGACTAGGGAACGAGCAGTACTTC.

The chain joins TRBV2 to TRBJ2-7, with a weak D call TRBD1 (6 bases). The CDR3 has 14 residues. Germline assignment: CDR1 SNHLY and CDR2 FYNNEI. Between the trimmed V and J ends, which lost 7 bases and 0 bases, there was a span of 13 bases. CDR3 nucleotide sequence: TGTGCCAGCAAACGACAGGCCCTCTCCTACGAGCAGTACTTC. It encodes CASKRQALSYEQYF.

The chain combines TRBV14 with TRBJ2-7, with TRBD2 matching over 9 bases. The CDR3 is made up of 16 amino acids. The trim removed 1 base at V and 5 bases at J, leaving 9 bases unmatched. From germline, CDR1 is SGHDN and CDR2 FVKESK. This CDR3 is CASSQGLGGRGDEQYF. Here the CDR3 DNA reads TGTGCCAGCAGCCAAGGTCTCGGCGGGAGGGGCGACGAGCAGTACTTC.

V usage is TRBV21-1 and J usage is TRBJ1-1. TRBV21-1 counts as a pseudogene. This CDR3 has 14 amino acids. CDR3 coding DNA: TGTGCCAGCAGCAGGTCGAGACTGTGCACTGAAGCTTTCTTT. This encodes CASSRSRLCTEAFF.

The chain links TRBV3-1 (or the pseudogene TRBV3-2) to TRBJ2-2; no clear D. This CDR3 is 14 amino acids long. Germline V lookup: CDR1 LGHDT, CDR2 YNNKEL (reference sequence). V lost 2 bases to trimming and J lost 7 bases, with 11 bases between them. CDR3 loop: CASSQRSRFGELFF. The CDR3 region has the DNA TGTGCCAGCAGCCAAAGGAGTAGGTTCGGGGAGCTGTTTTTT.